A single sample gave rise to the 8 T cell receptor beta chains below, sequenced in a study of Ad26.COV2.S vaccination and SARS-CoV-2 variants. Stated treatment: 15 to 20 received Ad26.COV2.S at low or high dose, single or two shots; 5 received placebo; per-sample allocation not given. Sampling was done on day 63 after the first vaccine or placebo injection. TCRdb's copy holds only in-frame clones and misses some; the assay was immunoSEQ multiplex PCR. The table has a few hundred thousand clones, approximately 90% seen once. The material was peripheral blood, obtained in a trial of Ad26.COV2.S vaccine versus placebo. Every receptor here comes from a person between 18 and 59 years old who received the Ad26.COV2.S COVID-19 vaccine or a placebo.

V gene TRBV6-2 or TRBV6-3 combines with J gene TRBJ2-7; D possibly matches TRBD1 or TRBD2 (5 bases each). This CDR3 is built from 13 residues. The V end lost 0 bases, the J end lost 4 bases, and 7 bases lay between the germline ends. Germline V gene sequence: CDR1 MNHEY, CDR2 SVGEGT. The CDR3 spells CASSYSRGYEQYF. Here the CDR3 DNA reads TGTGCCAGCAGTTACTCGAGGGGATACGAGCAGTACTTC.

The CDR3: CASSPLNAASYGYTF. CDR3 DNA sequence: TGTGCCAGCAGCCCGCTTAATGCAGCGAGCTATGGCTACACCTTC. The chain combines TRBV7-9 with TRBJ1-2; no firm D call. With 5 bases removed from V and 4 bases from J, the gap between germline ends came to 17 bases. Germline values: CDR1 SEHNR, CDR2 FQNEAQ (reference sequence). This CDR3 has 15 residues.

The CDR3 spells CASSLVRTSGISNEQFF. The CDR3 DNA reads as TGTGCCAGCAGCTTAGTAAGGACTAGCGGGATCTCAAATGAGCAGTTCTTC. This sequence joins TRBV7-2 and TRBJ2-1; 12 nucleotides line up with TRBD2. Looked up from germline, CDR1 is SGHTA and CDR2 is FQGNSA. Losses at the gene ends were 1 base for V and 7 bases for J; bases not matched to a gene: 8. CDR3 size: 17 residues.

V usage is TRBV7-2 and J usage is TRBJ1-1; D might be TRBD1 (5 bases). With 5 bases removed from V and 5 bases from J, the gap between germline ends came to 15 bases. Per the germline V gene, CDR1 is SGHTA and CDR2 is FQGNSA. This CDR3 has 14 amino acids. The chain's CDR3 is CASSAHMGGTEAFF. Here the CDR3 DNA reads TGTGCCAGCAGCGCCCATATGGGGGGGACTGAAGCTTTCTTT.

The chain has TRBV6-6 and TRBJ1-1; no definite D call. Trimming took off 2 bases at V and 2 bases at J, with 3 bases between the two ends. The CDR3 runs 12 residues. CDR1 is MNHNY, CDR2 SVGAGI, per germline (reference sequence). CDR3 bases: TGTGCCAGCAGTTACATTAACACTGAAGCTTTCTTT. Translation gives CASSYINTEAFF.

The chain is built from TRBV4-2 and TRBJ2-1, with 7 nucleotides matching TRBD2. The V gene's germline CDR1 is LGHNA and CDR2 YNFKEQ. Trimming took 3 bases from V and 0 from J; bases not matched to a gene: 8. There are 17 residues in the CDR3. Written as DNA, the CDR3 is TGTGCCAGCAGCCAGGCTAGCGGTGCGAGCTCCTACAATGAGCAGTTCTTC. It yields the protein CASSQASGASSYNEQFF.

The chain recombines TRBV11-2 with TRBJ2-2; D may be TRBD1 (5 bases). V was cut by 1 base and J by 7 bases, with 10 bases left in between. CDR3 length equals 14 residues. Germline CDR1 is SGHAT and CDR2 is FQNNGV. CDR3: CASSLAGTGGELFF. CDR3 in DNA: TGTGCCAGCAGCTTAGCAGGAACAGGCGGGGAGCTGTTTTTT.

The chain combines TRBV9 with TRBJ1-1; no firm D call. CDR3 size: 16 residues. CDR1 and CDR2 from the germline V gene are SGDLS and YYNGEE. V lost 2 bases, J lost 5 bases, and 19 bases lay in between. The DNA of the CDR3 is TGTGCCAGCAGCGTCGATACCAGGACCTTCGGGACTGAAGCTTTCTTT. Its translation: CASSVDTRTFGTEAFF.